These 19 T cell receptor beta chains share one sample of origin, sequenced in a study of blood T cell repertoires in COVID-19. Assay used: immunoSEQ multiplex PCR; TCRdb lists only in-frame clones, some missing. This sample has about 250,000 clones, with 75% to 90% found just once. What was sequenced was peripheral blood. All receptors come from a woman aged 25 to 45 with active or convalescent COVID-19.

The rearrangement links TRBV18 to TRBJ1-2; unclear D gene. The V gene's germline CDR1 is KGHSH and CDR2 LQKENI. The CDR3 runs 18 residues. V lost 3 bases to trimming and J lost 4 bases, with 24 bases between them. The CDR3 DNA reads TGTGCCAGCTCACCCGTAGGTGGGAACCTAGGAGGATTCTATGGCTACACCTTC. It specifies CASSPVGGNLGGFYGYTF.

The chain links TRBV6-5 to TRBJ2-5; 7 nucleotides line up with TRBD1. The CDR3 spans 15 residues. Germline V lookup: CDR1 MNHEY, CDR2 SVGAGI. Losses at the gene ends were 5 bases for V and 5 bases for J; bases not matched to a gene: 11. The CDR3 spells CASSPRQGWGETQYF. Written as DNA, the CDR3 is TGTGCCAGCAGTCCCCGACAGGGATGGGGGGAGACCCAGTACTTC.

V usage is TRBV6-2 or TRBV6-3 and J usage is TRBJ2-3; 9 nucleotides match TRBD1. V lost 6 bases to trimming and J lost 6 bases; unmatched junction nucleotides: 10. The CDR3 sequence is 15 residues long. Germline CDR1 is MNHEY and CDR2 is SVGEGT. CDR3 DNA: TGTGCCAGCAGCTCCCCCGGGACAGGGAGGGATACGCAGTATTTT. Protein sequence: CASSSPGTGRDTQYF.

J is TRBJ1-1 and V is TRBV7-9; D not certain. Germline V gives CDR1 SEHNR, CDR2 FQNEAQ (reference sequence). The CDR3 length is 13 residues. V lost 1 base and J lost 7, with 10 bases in between. CDR3 bases: TGTGCCAGCAGCTTAGGACTAGAGAGTGAAGCTTTCTTT. Its translation: CASSLGLESEAFF.

The rearrangement links TRBV28 to TRBJ1-1; D not resolved. The CDR3 extends over 13 amino acids. CDR1 and CDR2 from the germline V gene are MDHEN and SYDVKM. V was trimmed by 8 bases and J by 9 bases, leaving 19 bases between them. The CDR3 coding sequence is TGTGCCAGCCAGTATGGAGCGGACTCTAAAGCTTTCTTT. Translating gives CASQYGADSKAFF.

The rearrangement uses TRBV4-3 and TRBJ1-1, with TRBD1 matching over 8 bases. Germline CDR1 LGHNA, CDR2 YSLEER. After removal of 4 bases from V and 0 bases from J, the junction contained 10 bases not matched to a gene. This CDR3 has 17 residues. DNA for the CDR3: TGCGCCAGCAGCCCCCGGGACAGGAGGATTATGAACACTGAAGCTTTCTTT. Protein sequence: CASSPRDRRIMNTEAFF.

The V and J genes are TRBV5-6 and TRBJ1-2, with D possibly TRBD1 on 6 matching bases. Looked up from germline, CDR1 is SGHDT and CDR2 is YYEEEE. This CDR3 contains 15 residues. With 0 bases removed from V and 9 bases from J, the gap between germline ends came to 18 bases. The CDR3 sequence is CASSLGGTGIGRYTF. The DNA of the CDR3 is TGTGCCAGCAGCTTGGGAGGAACAGGGATAGGTCGCTACACCTTC.

This sequence joins TRBV7-2 and TRBJ1-2; perhaps TRBD1 as D (6 bases). The CDR3 runs 13 residues. V gave up 4 bases and J gave up 8 bases, with 14 bases separating them. The germline CDR1 and CDR2 sequences are SGHTA and FQGNSA. CDR3 in amino acids: CASSWTASGGYTF. DNA of the CDR3: TGTGCCAGCAGCTGGACAGCCTCGGGCGGCTACACCTTC.

The rearrangement joins TRBV6-6 to TRBJ1-3, with D perhaps TRBD1 (6 bases). Trimming removed 0 bases from V and 0 bases from J, with 6 bases in between. Per the germline V gene, CDR1 is MNHNY and CDR2 is SVGAGI (reference sequence). This CDR3 contains 15 residues. CDR3 loop: CASSYSRGSGNTIYF. CDR3 nucleotide sequence: TGTGCCAGCAGTTACTCCAGGGGCTCTGGAAACACCATATATTTT.

The genes are TRBV15 and TRBJ1-1; 9 nucleotides agree with TRBD1. Germline V CDR1 and CDR2: LNHNV, YYDKDF (reference sequence). The length of the CDR3 is 15 residues. With V trimmed by 3 bases and J by 4 bases, 6 bases remained unmatched. The CDR3 sequence is CATSRTGGGFTEAFF. The CDR3 region has the DNA TGTGCCACCAGCAGGACAGGGGGAGGTTTCACTGAAGCTTTCTTT.

This clone was counted once. The genes are TRBV19 and TRBJ2-5; TRBD1 aligns across 9 bases. Trimming took 4 bases from V and 6 from J; bases not matched to a gene: 3. CDR1 is LNHDA and CDR2 is SQIVND in the germline V gene (reference sequence). The CDR3 has 13 residues. The CDR3 sequence: CASSTGQGQTQYF. The CDR3 nucleotides are TGTGCCAGTAGTACGGGACAGGGACAGACCCAGTACTTC.

This clone was detected a few times. This rearrangement joins TRBV4-3 to TRBJ1-2; weak D call: TRBD1 (6 bases). This CDR3 spans 15 amino acids. In germline, CDR1 is LGHNA, CDR2 YSLEER. Trimming left V 2 bases short and J 5 bases short, with 15 bases between. CDR3 sequence: CASSQNVQGSYGYTF. The DNA of the CDR3 is TGCGCCAGCAGCCAAAACGTCCAGGGGTCGTATGGCTACACCTTC.

J is TRBJ1-1 and V is TRBV5-4, with a tentative D call TRBD1 (6 bases). V was clipped by 0 bases and J by 5 bases, with 11 bases between them. In germline, CDR1 is SGHNT, CDR2 YYREEE (reference sequence). The CDR3 loop spans 14 amino acids. CDR3 bases: TGTGCCAGCAGCTTGGACAGGGCCCTTACTGAAGCTTTCTTT. This sequence encodes CASSLDRALTEAFF.

The CDR3 DNA reads as TGTGCCAGCAGTGACGTAACAGGGGGAAATAATTCACCCCTCCACTTT. Residues: CASSDVTGGNNSPLHF. The chain has TRBV25-1 and TRBJ1-6, with 8 bases lining up with TRBD1. The CDR3 runs 16 residues. After removal of 3 bases from V and 5 bases from J, the junction contained 6 bases not matched to a gene. Germline values: CDR1 MGHDK, CDR2 SYGVNS.

The chain employs TRBV6-8 and TRBJ2-1, with no clear D. This CDR3 is built from 17 residues. Looked up from germline, CDR1 is MNHGY and CDR2 is SAAAGT. V lost 2 bases to trimming and J lost 3 bases, with 17 bases between them. The chain's CDR3 is CASSYTIKKTHYNEQFF. CDR3 bases: TGTGCCAGCAGTTACACAATAAAAAAGACTCACTACAATGAGCAGTTCTTC.

The V and J genes are TRBV24-1 and TRBJ1-1; TRBD1 matches at 7 bases. Trimming at V came to 3 bases and at J to 7 bases, leaving 10 bases not matched to a gene. The CDR3 extends over 15 amino acids. Germline lookup yields CDR1 KGHDR and CDR2 SFDVKD. CDR3 DNA sequence: TGTGCCACCAGTGATCCAAAGACAGGGTGGGATGAAGCTTTCTTT. Protein product: CATSDPKTGWDEAFF.

The chain employs TRBV4-2 and TRBJ2-7; a weak D match, TRBD2 (5 bases). V lost 0 bases to trimming and J lost 3 bases, with 6 bases between them. Germline lookup yields CDR1 LGHNA and CDR2 YNFKEQ. This CDR3 contains 13 residues. CDR3 amino acids: CASSQERDYEQYF. The CDR3 DNA sequence: TGTGCCAGCAGCCAAGAACGGGACTACGAGCAGTACTTC.

The J gene is TRBJ2-3, the V gene TRBV1; the table's D call TRBD2 went unverified against the DNA. TRBV1 represents a pseudogene. The length of the CDR3 is 18 residues. CDR3 bases: TGCACCAGCAGCCAGGGTCTTAGCGGGGGGGCCGTGACAGATACGCAGTATTTT. Its translation is CTSSQGLSGGAVTDTQYF.

The chain uses TRBV24-1 and TRBJ1-2; perhaps TRBD1 as D (6 bases). This CDR3 is built from 12 residues. Trimming pared 6 bases from V and 7 bases from J, leaving 11 bases between. Germline CDR1 KGHDR, CDR2 SFDVKD. DNA of the CDR3: TGTGCCACCAGTCCAGGGGCCTCTGGCTACACCTTC. Translating it yields CATSPGASGYTF.